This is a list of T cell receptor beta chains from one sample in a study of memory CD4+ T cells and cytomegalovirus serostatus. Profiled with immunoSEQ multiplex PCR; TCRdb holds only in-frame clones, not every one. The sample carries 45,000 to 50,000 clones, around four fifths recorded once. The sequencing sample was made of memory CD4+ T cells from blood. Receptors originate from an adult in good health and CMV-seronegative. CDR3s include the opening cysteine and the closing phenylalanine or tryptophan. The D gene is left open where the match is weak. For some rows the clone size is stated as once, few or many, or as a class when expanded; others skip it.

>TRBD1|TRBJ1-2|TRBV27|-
CASSRLGQGVHGYTF
TGTGCCAGCAGTCGACTCGGACAGGGGGTACATGGCTACACCTTC
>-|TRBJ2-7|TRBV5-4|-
CASSLAGTPGVEQYF
TGTGCCAGCAGCTTGGCCGGGACGCCTGGTGTGGAGCAGTACTTC
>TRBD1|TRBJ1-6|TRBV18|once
CASSPQGARNSPLHF
TGTGCCAGCTCACCTCAGGGGGCCCGGAATTCACCCCTCCACTTT
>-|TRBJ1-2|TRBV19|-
CASSIKGLNGYTF
TGTGCCAGTAGTATTAAGGGGCTCAATGGCTACACCTTC
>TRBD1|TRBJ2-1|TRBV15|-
CATSGLPGQGNNEQFF
TGTGCCACCAGCGGCTTACCGGGACAGGGAAACAATGAGCAGTTCTTC
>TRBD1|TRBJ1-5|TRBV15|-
CATSRDEGQRYSNQPQHF
TGTGCCACCAGCAGAGATGAGGGACAGCGGTATAGCAATCAGCCCCAGCATTTT
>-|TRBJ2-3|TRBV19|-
CASTSGGRYTDTQYF
TGTGCCAGTACCTCAGGAGGCAGGTACACAGATACGCAGTATTTT
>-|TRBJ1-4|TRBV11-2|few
CASSPAGEPGKLFF
TGTGCCAGCAGCCCTGCCGGGGAACCAGGAAAACTGTTTTTT
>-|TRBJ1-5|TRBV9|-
CASSATSNQPQHF
TGTGCCAGCAGCGCCACTAGCAATCAGCCCCAGCATTTT
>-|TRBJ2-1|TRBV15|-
CATSSWAKENNEQFF
TGTGCCACCAGCAGTTGGGCGAAAGAAAACAATGAGCAGTTCTTC
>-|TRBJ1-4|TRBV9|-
CASSLGADASTNEKLFF
TGTGCCAGCAGCCTAGGGGCGGACGCATCAACTAATGAAAAACTGTTTTTT
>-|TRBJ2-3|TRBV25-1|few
CASSDSAGPHTDTQYF
TGTGCCAGCAGTGATTCGGCAGGGCCACACACAGATACGCAGTATTTT
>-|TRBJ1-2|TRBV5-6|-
CASSFGGITYGYTF
TGTGCCAGCAGCTTCGGAGGCATCACGTATGGCTACACCTTC
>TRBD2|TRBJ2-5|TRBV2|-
CASREGSGGAARETQYF
TGTGCCAGCAGGGAAGGTAGCGGGGGGGCCGCGAGAGAGACCCAGTACTTC
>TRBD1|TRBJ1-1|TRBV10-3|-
CAIMGQGNTEAFF
TGTGCCATCATGGGACAGGGAAACACTGAAGCTTTCTTT
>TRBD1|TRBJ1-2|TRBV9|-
CASSGDRVNYGYTF
TGTGCCAGCAGCGGGGACAGGGTAAACTATGGCTACACCTTC
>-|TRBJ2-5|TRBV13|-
CASSPVRTGRQETQYF
TGTGCCAGCAGCCCGGTCCGAACAGGGAGGCAAGAGACCCAGTACTTC
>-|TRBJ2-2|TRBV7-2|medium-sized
CASSPRTENTGELFF
TGTGCCAGCAGCCCAAGGACTGAGAACACCGGGGAGCTGTTTTTT
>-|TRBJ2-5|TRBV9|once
CASSVEGRETQYF
TGTGCCAGCAGCGTAGAGGGCCGAGAGACCCAGTACTTC
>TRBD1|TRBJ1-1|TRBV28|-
CASSSPGTGDEAFF
TGTGCCAGCAGTTCTCCCGGGACAGGGGACGAAGCTTTCTTT
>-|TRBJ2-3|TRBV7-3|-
CASRSDSSDTQYF
TGTGCCAGCAGGTCCGACAGTTCGGATACGCAGTATTTT
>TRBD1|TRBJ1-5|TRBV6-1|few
CASNPTGGGQPQHF
TGTGCCAGCAACCCGACAGGGGGCGGGCAGCCCCAGCATTTT
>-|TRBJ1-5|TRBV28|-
CASSLYGTPSNQPQHF
TGTGCCAGCAGTCTATACGGGACACCTAGCAATCAGCCCCAGCATTTT
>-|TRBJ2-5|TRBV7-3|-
CASSPRPLLGGQETQYF
TGTGCCAGCAGCCCCCGCCCCCTACTAGGAGGCCAAGAGACCCAGTACTTC
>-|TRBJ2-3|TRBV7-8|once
CASSPNRRLPDTQYF
TGTGCCAGCAGCCCGAATAGACGTCTCCCAGATACGCAGTATTTT
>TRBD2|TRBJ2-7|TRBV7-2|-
CASSSPWGSGGSYEQYF
TGTGCCAGCAGCTCCCCCTGGGGTAGCGGGGGGTCCTACGAGCAGTACTTC
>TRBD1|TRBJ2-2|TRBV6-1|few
CASREPRTGGTGELFF
TGTGCCAGCAGAGAACCTAGAACAGGGGGGACCGGGGAGCTGTTTTTT
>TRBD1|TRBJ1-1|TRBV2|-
CASSADRGAEAFF
TGTGCCAGCAGTGCGGACAGGGGTGCTGAAGCTTTCTTT
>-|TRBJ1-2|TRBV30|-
CAWSVRVSNYGYTF
TGTGCCTGGAGTGTCAGGGTGTCCAACTATGGCTACACCTTC
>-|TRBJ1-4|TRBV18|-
CASSPGRNLLEKLFF
TGTGCCAGCTCGCCAGGGCGGAACCTACTAGAAAAACTGTTTTTT
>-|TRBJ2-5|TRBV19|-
CASSIGFGTAGETQYF
TGTGCCAGTAGTATTGGGTTCGGGACCGCCGGGGAGACCCAGTACTTC
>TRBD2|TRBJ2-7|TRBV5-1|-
CASSLIAGSYEQYF
TGCGCCAGCAGCTTGATAGCGGGGTCCTACGAGCAGTACTTC
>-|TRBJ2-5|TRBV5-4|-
CASSNQGTETQYF
TGTGCCAGCAGCAACCAGGGGACGGAGACCCAGTACTTC
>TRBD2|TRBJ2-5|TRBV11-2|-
CASSFQGRTSGEETQYF
TGTGCCAGCAGCTTCCAAGGGCGGACTAGCGGGGAAGAGACCCAGTACTTC
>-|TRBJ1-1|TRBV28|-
CASREGPSPEAFF
TGTGCCAGCAGAGAGGGGCCCTCCCCTGAAGCTTTCTTT
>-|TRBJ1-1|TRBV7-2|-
CASSGQPLNTEAFF
TGTGCCAGCAGCGGACAGCCCCTGAACACTGAAGCTTTCTTT
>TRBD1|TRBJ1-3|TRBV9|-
CASSVRDSDFSGNTIYF
TGTGCCAGCAGCGTCCGGGACAGCGACTTTTCTGGAAACACCATATATTTT
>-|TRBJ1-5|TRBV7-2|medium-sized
CASSLVSDYQPQHF
TGTGCCAGCAGCTTAGTGTCAGACTATCAGCCCCAGCATTTT
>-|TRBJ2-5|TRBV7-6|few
CASSLGRTVQETQYF
TGTGCCAGCAGCTTAGGTAGGACAGTCCAAGAGACCCAGTACTTC
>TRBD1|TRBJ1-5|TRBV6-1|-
CASSQQGANQPQHF
TGTGCCAGCAGTCAGCAGGGGGCGAATCAGCCCCAGCATTTT
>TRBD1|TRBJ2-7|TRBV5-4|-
CASSSFDRGAYEQYF
TGTGCCAGCAGCTCTTTCGACAGGGGGGCCTACGAGCAGTACTTC
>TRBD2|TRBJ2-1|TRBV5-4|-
CASSLESQLAGDWDEQFF
TGTGCCAGCAGCTTGGAATCTCAGCTAGCGGGGGATTGGGATGAGCAGTTCTTC
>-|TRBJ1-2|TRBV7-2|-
CASSLTPGGGNYGYTF
TGTGCCAGCAGCTTAACCCCTGGTGGCGGTAACTATGGCTACACCTTC
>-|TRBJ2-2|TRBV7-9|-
CASSFVTGGTGELFF
TGTGCCAGCAGCTTCGTGACAGGCGGCACCGGGGAGCTGTTTTTT
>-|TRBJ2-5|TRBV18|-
CASSPDPAGTQYF
TGTGCCAGCTCACCGGACCCCGCTGGGACCCAGTACTTC
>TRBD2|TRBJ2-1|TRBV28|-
CASSYAGLAYNEQFF
TGTGCCAGCAGTTATGCGGGACTAGCCTACAATGAGCAGTTCTTC
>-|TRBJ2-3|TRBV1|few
CTSSHRLAGILTDTQYF
TGCACCAGCAGCCACCGACTAGCGGGGATTCTCACAGATACGCAGTATTTT
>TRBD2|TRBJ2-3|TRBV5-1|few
CASSLLAGTDTQYF
TGCGCCAGCAGCTTGCTAGCGGGGACAGATACGCAGTATTTT
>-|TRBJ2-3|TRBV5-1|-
CASRRQGGEDTQYF
TGCGCCAGCAGGCGACAGGGCGGGGAAGATACGCAGTATTTT
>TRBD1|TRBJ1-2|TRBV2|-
CASSENPQDRVFTNYGYTF
TGTGCCAGCAGTGAAAACCCCCAGGACAGGGTTTTCACTAACTATGGCTACACCTTC
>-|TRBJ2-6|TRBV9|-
CASSVGGSGANVLTF
TGTGCCAGCAGCGTAGGAGGGTCTGGGGCCAACGTCCTGACTTTC
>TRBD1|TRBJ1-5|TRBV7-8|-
CASSLEGRGQSVGQPQHF
TGTGCCAGCAGCTTAGAGGGCAGGGGACAGTCGGTGGGTCAGCCCCAGCATTTT
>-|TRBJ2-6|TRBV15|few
CATSRGQDASGANVLTF
TGTGCCACCAGCAGAGGACAGGATGCCTCTGGGGCCAACGTCCTGACTTTC
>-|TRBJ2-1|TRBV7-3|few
CASSQGLNNEQFF
TGTGCCAGCAGCCAAGGACTAAACAATGAGCAGTTCTTC
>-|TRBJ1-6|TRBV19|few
CASSPTATNSPLHF
TGTGCCAGTAGTCCGACAGCGACGAATTCACCCCTCCACTTT
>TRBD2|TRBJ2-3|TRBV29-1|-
CSVGAGLIGLGAADTQYF
TGCAGCGTTGGTGCAGGGTTGATCGGACTAGGAGCTGCAGATACGCAGTATTTT